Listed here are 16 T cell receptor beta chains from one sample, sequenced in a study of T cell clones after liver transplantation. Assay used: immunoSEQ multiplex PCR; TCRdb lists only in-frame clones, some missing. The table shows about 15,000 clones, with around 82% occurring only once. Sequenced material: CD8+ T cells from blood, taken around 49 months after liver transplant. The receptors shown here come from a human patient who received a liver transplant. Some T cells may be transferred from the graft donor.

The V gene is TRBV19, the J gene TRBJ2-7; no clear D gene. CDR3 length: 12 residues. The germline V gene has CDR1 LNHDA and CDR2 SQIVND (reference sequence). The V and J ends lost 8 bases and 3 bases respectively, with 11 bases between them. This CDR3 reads CASSGSFYEQYF. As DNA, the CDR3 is TGTGCCAGTTCGGGCAGTTTCTACGAGCAGTACTTC. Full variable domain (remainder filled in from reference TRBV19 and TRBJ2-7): DGGITQSPKYLFRKEGQNVTLSCEQNLNHDAMYWYRQDPGQGLRLIYYSQIVNDFQKGDIAEGYSVSREKKESFPLTVTSAQKNPTAFYLCASSGSFYEQYFGPGTRLTVT.

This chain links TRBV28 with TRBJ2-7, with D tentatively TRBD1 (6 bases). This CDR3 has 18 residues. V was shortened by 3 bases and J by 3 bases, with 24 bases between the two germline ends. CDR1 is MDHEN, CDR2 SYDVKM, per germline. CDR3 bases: TGTGCCAGCAGTTTTATTGGCGGGCAGGGGTCCCCTTACTACGAGCAGTACTTC. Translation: CASSFIGGQGSPYYEQYF.

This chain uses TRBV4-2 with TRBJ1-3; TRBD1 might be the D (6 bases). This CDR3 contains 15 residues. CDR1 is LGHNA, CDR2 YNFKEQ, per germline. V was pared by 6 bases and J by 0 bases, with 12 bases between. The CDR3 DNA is TGTGCCAGCAGGGGGGCGACCAGCTCTGGAAACACCATATATTTT. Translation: CASRGATSSGNTIYF.

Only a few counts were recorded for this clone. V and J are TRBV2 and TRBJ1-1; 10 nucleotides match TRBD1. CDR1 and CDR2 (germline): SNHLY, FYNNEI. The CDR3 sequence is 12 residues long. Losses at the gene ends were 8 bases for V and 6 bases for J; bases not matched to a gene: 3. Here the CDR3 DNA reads TGTGCCAGCCAGGGGACAGGGGCTGAAGCTTTCTTT. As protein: CASQGTGAEAFF.

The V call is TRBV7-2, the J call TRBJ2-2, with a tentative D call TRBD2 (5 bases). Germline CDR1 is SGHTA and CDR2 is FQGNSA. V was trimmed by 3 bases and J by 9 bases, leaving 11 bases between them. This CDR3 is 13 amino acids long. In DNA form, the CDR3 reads TGTGCCAGCAGCTTTGGACTTGACCGGGAGCTGTTTTTT. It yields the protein CASSFGLDRELFF.

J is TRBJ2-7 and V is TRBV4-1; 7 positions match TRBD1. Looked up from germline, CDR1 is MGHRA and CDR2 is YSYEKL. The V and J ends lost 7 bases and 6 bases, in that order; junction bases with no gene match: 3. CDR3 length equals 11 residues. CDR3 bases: TGCGCCAGCACCGCAGGGGGCGAGCAGTACTTC. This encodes CASTAGGEQYF.

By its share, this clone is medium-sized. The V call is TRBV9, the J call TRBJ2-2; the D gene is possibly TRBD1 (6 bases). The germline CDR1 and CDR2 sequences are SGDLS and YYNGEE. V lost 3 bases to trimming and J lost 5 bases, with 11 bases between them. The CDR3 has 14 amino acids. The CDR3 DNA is TGTGCCAGCAGCGAACAGGGCTTTACCGGGGAGCTGTTTTTT. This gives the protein CASSEQGFTGELFF. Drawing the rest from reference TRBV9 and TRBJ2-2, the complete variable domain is DSGVTQTPKHLITATGQRVTLRCSPRSGDLSVYWYQQSLDQGLQFLIQYYNGEERAKGNILERFSAQQFPDLHSELNLSSLELGDSALYFCASSEQGFTGELFFGEGSRLTVL.

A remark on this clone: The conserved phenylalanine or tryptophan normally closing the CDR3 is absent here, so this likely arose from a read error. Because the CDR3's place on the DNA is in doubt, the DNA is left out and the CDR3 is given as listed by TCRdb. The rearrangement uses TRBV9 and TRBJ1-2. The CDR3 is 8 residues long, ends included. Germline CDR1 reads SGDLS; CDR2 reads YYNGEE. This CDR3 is CASSTPEL.

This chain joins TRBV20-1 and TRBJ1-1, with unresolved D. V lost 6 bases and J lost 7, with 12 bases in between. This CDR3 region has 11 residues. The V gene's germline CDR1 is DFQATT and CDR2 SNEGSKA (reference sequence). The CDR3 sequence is CSAPYGVEAFF. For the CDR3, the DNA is TGCAGTGCCCCGTATGGGGTTGAAGCTTTCTTT.

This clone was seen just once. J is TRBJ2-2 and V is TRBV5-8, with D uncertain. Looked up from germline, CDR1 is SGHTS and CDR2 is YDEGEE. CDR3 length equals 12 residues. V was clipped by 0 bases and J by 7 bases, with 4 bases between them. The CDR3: CASSLVFGELFF. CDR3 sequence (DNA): TGTGCCAGCAGCTTGGTTTTCGGGGAGCTGTTTTTT.

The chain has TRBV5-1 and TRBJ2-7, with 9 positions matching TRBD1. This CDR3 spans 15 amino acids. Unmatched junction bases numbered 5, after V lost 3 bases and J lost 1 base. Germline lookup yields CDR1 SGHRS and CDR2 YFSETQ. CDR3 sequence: CASSYKQGASYEQYF. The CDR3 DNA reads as TGCGCCAGCAGCTACAAACAGGGGGCGTCCTACGAGCAGTACTTC.

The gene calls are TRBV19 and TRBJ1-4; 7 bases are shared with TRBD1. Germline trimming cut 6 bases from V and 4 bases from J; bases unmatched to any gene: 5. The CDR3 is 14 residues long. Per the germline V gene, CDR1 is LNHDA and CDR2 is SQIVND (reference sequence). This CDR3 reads CASRRGRGNEKLFF. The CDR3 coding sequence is TGTGCCAGTAGGAGGGGGCGCGGTAATGAAAAACTGTTTTTT.

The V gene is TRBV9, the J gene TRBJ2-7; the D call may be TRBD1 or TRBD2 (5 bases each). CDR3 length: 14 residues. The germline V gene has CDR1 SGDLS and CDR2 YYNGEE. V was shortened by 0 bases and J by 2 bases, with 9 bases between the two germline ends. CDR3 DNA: TGTGCCAGCAGCGTAGGCAGGGAGACCTACGAGCAGTACTTC. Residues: CASSVGRETYEQYF.

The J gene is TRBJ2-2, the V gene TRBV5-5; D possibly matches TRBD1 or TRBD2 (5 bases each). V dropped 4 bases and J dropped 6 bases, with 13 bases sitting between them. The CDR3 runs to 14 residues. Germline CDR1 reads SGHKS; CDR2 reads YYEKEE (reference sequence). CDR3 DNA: TGTGCCAGCAGCCAGCAACTGGGGGCCGGGGAGCTGTTTTTT. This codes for CASSQQLGAGELFF.

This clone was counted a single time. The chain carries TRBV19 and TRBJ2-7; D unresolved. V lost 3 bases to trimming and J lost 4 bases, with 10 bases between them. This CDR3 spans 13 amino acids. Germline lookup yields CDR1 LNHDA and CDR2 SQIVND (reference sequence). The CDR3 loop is CASSMTIGYEQYF. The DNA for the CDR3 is TGTGCCAGTAGTATGACAATTGGGTACGAGCAGTACTTC.

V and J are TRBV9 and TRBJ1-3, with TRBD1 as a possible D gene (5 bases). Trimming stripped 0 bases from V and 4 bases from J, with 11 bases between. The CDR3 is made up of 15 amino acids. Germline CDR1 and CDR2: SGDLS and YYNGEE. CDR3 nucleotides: TGTGCCAGCAGCGTAGTGGGGGATTTAGGAAACACCATATATTTT. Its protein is CASSVVGDLGNTIYF.